This T cell receptor beta chain was documented in a study of cytomegalovirus exposure and HLA in healthy donors. Researchers ran the PCR with 60 Vbeta and 13 Jbeta primers. The data were produced by immunoSEQ multiplex PCR, yet TCRdb's version contains in-frame clones alone and is incomplete. Of roughly 160,000 clones listed, about four fifths were seen once; the top ten hold approximately 7%. Study results and caveats: Most likely, a cluster of highly shared sequence variants arose as a sequencing artifact. Several top significant clusters appeared, in a later analysis, to be linked to common viral pathogens.

For this clone: Its specificity is not known.

Germline assignment: CDR1 SGHNT and CDR2 YYREEE (reference sequence). The CDR3 is made up of 15 amino acids. With 5 bases clipped from V and 4 bases from J, the junction kept 10 bases outside the gene matches. This sequence joins TRBV5-4 and TRBJ1-1; 8 bases line up with TRBD1. The clonotype was recovered from a woman in her 30s in good health and CMV-seropositive. Sequenced sample: PBMCs. CDR3 bases: TGTGCCAGCAGTCAGGCTCAGGGGGCGGTCACTGAAGCTTTCTTT. Its protein is CASSQAQGAVTEAFF.